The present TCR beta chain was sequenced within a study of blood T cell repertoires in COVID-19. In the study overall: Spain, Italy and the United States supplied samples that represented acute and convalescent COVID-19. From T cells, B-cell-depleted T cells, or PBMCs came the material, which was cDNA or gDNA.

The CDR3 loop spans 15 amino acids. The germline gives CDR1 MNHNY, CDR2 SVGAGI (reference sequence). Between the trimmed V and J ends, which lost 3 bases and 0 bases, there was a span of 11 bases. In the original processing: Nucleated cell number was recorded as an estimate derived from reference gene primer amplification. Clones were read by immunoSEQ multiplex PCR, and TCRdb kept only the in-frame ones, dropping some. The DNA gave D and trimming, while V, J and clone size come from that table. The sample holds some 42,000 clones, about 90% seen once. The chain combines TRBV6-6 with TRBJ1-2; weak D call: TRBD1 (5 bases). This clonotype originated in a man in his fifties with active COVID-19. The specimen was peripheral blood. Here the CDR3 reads CASSYRGEANYGYTF. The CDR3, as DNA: TGTGCCAGCAGTTATCGGGGGGAGGCTAACTATGGCTACACCTTC.